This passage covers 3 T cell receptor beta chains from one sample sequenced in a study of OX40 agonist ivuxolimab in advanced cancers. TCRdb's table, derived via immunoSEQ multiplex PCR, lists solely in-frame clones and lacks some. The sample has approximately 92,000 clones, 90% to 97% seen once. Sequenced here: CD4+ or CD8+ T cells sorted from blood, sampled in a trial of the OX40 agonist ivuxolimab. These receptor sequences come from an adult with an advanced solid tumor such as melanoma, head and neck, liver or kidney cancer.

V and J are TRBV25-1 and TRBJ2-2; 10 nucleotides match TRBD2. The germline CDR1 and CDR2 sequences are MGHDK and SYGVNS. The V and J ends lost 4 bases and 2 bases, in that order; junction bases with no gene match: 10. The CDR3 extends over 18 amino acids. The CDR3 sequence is CASSGPRGLASNTGELFF. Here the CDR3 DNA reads TGTGCCAGCAGTGGACCACGGGGACTAGCGTCAAACACCGGGGAGCTGTTTTTT.

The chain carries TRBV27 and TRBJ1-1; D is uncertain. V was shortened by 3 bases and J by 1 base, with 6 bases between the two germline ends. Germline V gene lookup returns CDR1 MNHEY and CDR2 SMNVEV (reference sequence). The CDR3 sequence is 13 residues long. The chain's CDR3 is CASSFQENTEAFF. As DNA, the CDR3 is TGTGCCAGCAGTTTCCAGGAGAACACTGAAGCTTTCTTT.

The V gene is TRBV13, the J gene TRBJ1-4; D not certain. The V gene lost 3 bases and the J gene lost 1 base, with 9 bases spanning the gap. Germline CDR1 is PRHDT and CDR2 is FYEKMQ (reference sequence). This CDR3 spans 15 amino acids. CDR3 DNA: TGTGCCAGCAGCTTCTGGGCCGAAACTAATGAAAAACTGTTTTTT. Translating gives CASSFWAETNEKLFF.